This T cell receptor beta chain was retrieved from a study of T cell repertoires in cytomegalovirus infection. V was cut by 8 bases and J by 3 bases, with 14 bases left in between. CDR3 length: 13 amino acids. Germline V lookup: CDR1 SEHNR, CDR2 FQNEAQ (reference sequence). TCRdb itself ran the reads through MiXCR, one entry per CDR3 protein. This table holds about 310,000 distinct CDR3 sequences, 15% to 20% found once. This clonotype has more than one count but fewer than ten. V is TRBV7-9 and J is TRBJ2-7; D ambiguous. Sample: PBMCs. This receptor was obtained from a human donor in good health (CMV status not recorded). Some clones in this sample may be carry-over from other donors' samples. In DNA form, the CDR3 reads TGTGCCAGCTCCGCGGCCGTGAGCTACGAGCAGTACTTC. This gives the protein CASSAAVSYEQYF. Full variable domain (rest looked up from reference TRBV7-9 and TRBJ2-7): DTGVSQNPRHKITKRGQNVTFRCDPISEHNRLYWYRQTLGQGPEFLTYFQNEAQLEKSRLLSDRFSAERPKGSFSTLEIQRTEQGDSAMYLCASSAAVSYEQYFGPGTRLTVT.